These 32 T cell receptor beta chains were all obtained from the same sample, sequenced in a study of metastatic and nonmetastatic thyroid tumors. TCRdb re-called clones via MiXCR from the PCR reads. The table records 25,000 to 35,000 clones, roughly 3.7% of them present only once. All patients were treatment-naive before thyroid surgery. The specimen was blood. All receptors come from a female donor with papillary thyroid cancer or a benign thyroid nodule (not recorded which). Some clones in this sample may be carry-over from other donors' samples.

This clone was counted ten times or more. V is TRBV7-9 and J is TRBJ2-2; D not resolved. The germline CDR1 and CDR2 sequences are SEHNR and FQNEAQ (reference sequence). This CDR3 has 12 amino acids. Trimming left V 5 bases short and J 6 bases short, with 7 bases between. The CDR3: CASSHIPGELFF. CDR3 nucleotide sequence: TGTGCCAGCAGCCACATCCCCGGGGAGCTGTTTTTT.

This clone was picked up a small number of times. V usage is TRBV28 and J usage is TRBJ2-7; D might be TRBD2 (6 bases). Looked up from germline, CDR1 is MDHEN and CDR2 is SYDVKM. CDR3 length equals 13 residues. V was pared by 8 bases and J by 1 base, with 12 bases between. This CDR3 reads CASLREASYEQYF. DNA of the CDR3: TGTGCCAGCCTCAGGGAGGCGTCCTACGAGCAGTACTTC. The whole variable domain, remainder taken from reference TRBV28 and TRBJ2-7, is DVKVTQSSRYLVKRTGEKVFLECVQDMDHENMFWYRQDPGLGLRLIYFSYDVKMKEKGDIPEGYSVSREKKERFSLILESASTNQTSMYLCASLREASYEQYFGPGTRLTVT.

This clone showed up many times. V and J are TRBV4-1 and TRBJ2-6; perhaps TRBD1 as D (5 bases). Trimming removed 4 bases from V and 3 bases from J, with 10 bases in between. The CDR3 contains 15 residues. The germline V gene has CDR1 MGHRA and CDR2 YSYEKL. The CDR3 spells CASSPRVGGANVLTF. Written as DNA, the CDR3 is TGCGCCAGCAGCCCCAGGGTCGGTGGGGCCAACGTCCTGACTTTC.

This clone was detected ten times or more. The V call is TRBV7-9, the J call TRBJ1-2, with 9 bases aligning to TRBD1. The CDR3 has 16 amino acids. V shed 5 bases, J shed 0 bases, and the junction held 7 bases outside the gene matches. Germline V lookup: CDR1 SEHNR, CDR2 FQNEAQ (reference sequence). CDR3 in DNA: TGTGCCAGCAGCAACACCGACAGGGGGGCTAACTATGGCTACACCTTC. Its translation: CASSNTDRGANYGYTF. The whole variable domain, filled in from reference TRBV7-9 and TRBJ1-2, reads DTGVSQNPRHKITKRGQNVTFRCDPISEHNRLYWYRQTLGQGPEFLTYFQNEAQLEKSRLLSDRFSAERPKGSFSTLEIQRTEQGDSAMYLCASSNTDRGANYGYTFGSGTRLTVV.

CDR3 loop: CASSPLANANTGELFF. The CDR3 coding sequence is TGTGCCAGCAGTCCCCTGGCGAACGCGAACACCGGGGAGCTGTTTTTT. The genes are TRBV6-1 and TRBJ2-2; D uncertain. The V end was cut by 5 bases, the J end by 0 bases, with 13 bases between. Per germline, CDR1 MNHNS and CDR2 SASEGT. The CDR3 covers 16 residues.

The sample holds a few counts of this clone. CDR3 in amino acids: CASSYSSSVSAGELFF. DNA for the CDR3: TGTGCCAGCAGTTACTCGTCGTCTGTAAGTGCCGGGGAGCTGTTTTTT. The genes are TRBV6-5 and TRBJ2-2; D call uncertain. The CDR3 consists of 16 residues. The germline gives CDR1 MNHEY, CDR2 SVGAGI. V lost 0 bases, J lost 6 bases, and 14 bases lay in between.

This chain joins TRBV27 and TRBJ2-6, with 7 bases identical to TRBD1. The CDR3 covers 19 residues. The germline CDR1 and CDR2 sequences are MNHEY and SMNVEV (reference sequence). The ends lost 2 bases at V and 0 bases at J; junction bases unmatched: 10. Here the CDR3 reads CASSLMGRDSHSGANVLTF. The DNA of the CDR3 is TGTGCCAGCAGTTTAATGGGTCGGGACAGCCACTCTGGGGCCAACGTCCTGACTTTC.

This clone has a count of ten or more. V is TRBV5-1 and J is TRBJ2-7; D remains unclear. CDR3 size: 14 residues. The germline V and J ends were trimmed by 0 bases and 0 bases, with 7 bases remaining between them. The germline gives CDR1 SGHRS, CDR2 YFSETQ. Written as DNA, the CDR3 is TGCGCCAGCAGCTTGGTTGCCAGCTCCTACGAGCAGTACTTC. Amino acids: CASSLVASSYEQYF.

This clone was seen a few times. The chain joins TRBV6-5 to TRBJ2-7; tentatively, D is TRBD1 or TRBD2 (5 bases each). With 2 bases removed from V and 1 base from J, the gap between germline ends came to 12 bases. The CDR3 has 15 residues. CDR1 MNHEY and CDR2 SVGAGI come from the germline V gene. The CDR3 DNA reads TGTGCCAGCAGTTACACGTCAGGGAGTTCCTACGAGCAGTACTTC. Translated, it gives CASSYTSGSSYEQYF.

This clone has at least ten counts. J is TRBJ1-1 and V is TRBV11-2; D is possibly TRBD1 (6 bases). Trimming left V 5 bases short and J 4 bases short, with 14 bases between. The CDR3 spans 14 residues. The germline V gene has CDR1 SGHAT and CDR2 FQNNGV. CDR3 sequence: CASSADSKGTEAFF. DNA of the CDR3: TGTGCCAGCAGCGCGGACAGCAAGGGCACTGAAGCTTTCTTT.

V gene TRBV30 combines with J gene TRBJ2-2; D gene ambiguous. Trimming took off 1 base at V and 9 bases at J, with 9 bases between the two ends. Germline loops: CDR1 GTSNPN, CDR2 SVGIG (reference sequence). There are 12 residues in the CDR3. The CDR3 nucleotides read TGTGCCTGGAGTGGTTCAAGCTGGGAGCTGTTTTTT. Residues: CAWSGSSWELFF. The full variable domain, its missing parts supplied by reference TRBV30 and TRBJ2-2, is SQTIHQWPATLVQPVGSPLSLECTVEGTSNPNLYWYRQAAGRGLQLLFYSVGIGQISSEVPQNLSASRPQDRQFILSSKKLLLSDSGFYLCAWSGSSWELFFGEGSRLTVL.

The V gene is TRBV6-1, the J gene TRBJ1-2; tentative D call: TRBD1 (6 bases). CDR3 length: 14 residues. V was shortened by 5 bases and J by 6 bases, with 16 bases between the two germline ends. Germline V CDR1 and CDR2: MNHNS, SASEGT. The CDR3 here is CASSRRGAPHGYTF. The CDR3 DNA follows: TGTGCCAGCAGTAGGCGGGGGGCCCCCCATGGCTACACCTTC.

This clone was found many times. As DNA, the CDR3 is TGTGCCTGGAGTTTCCGGGACAGATATAATTCACCCCTCCACTTT. Translating gives CAWSFRDRYNSPLHF. V is TRBV30 and J is TRBJ1-6, with TRBD1 matching over 7 bases. The CDR3 spans 15 residues. Germline loops: CDR1 GTSNPN, CDR2 SVGIG (reference sequence). The J segment lost 4 bases and the V segment lost 2 bases, leaving 5 bases of the junction unmatched. Variable domain in full (rest from reference TRBV30 and TRBJ1-6): SQTIHQWPATLVQPVGSPLSLECTVEGTSNPNLYWYRQAAGRGLQLLFYSVGIGQISSEVPQNLSASRPQDRQFILSSKKLLLSDSGFYLCAWSFRDRYNSPLHFGNGTRLTVT.

This clone was seen ten or more times. In DNA, the CDR3 is TGTGCCAGCAGCCGGTCTCATAGCGGGAGACCCGTCCTGACTTTC. Its translation: CASSRSHSGRPVLTF. The V call is TRBV3-1, the J call TRBJ2-6; 9 bases agree with TRBD2. This CDR3 contains 15 residues. Losses at the gene ends were 4 bases for V and 12 bases for J; bases not matched to a gene: 10. The germline V gene has CDR1 LGHDT and CDR2 YNNKEL (reference sequence). The full variable domain, in which reference TRBV3-1 and TRBJ2-6 provide the parts outside the CDR3, is DTAVSQTPKYLVTQMGNDKSIKCEQNLGHDTMYWYKQDSKKFLKIMFSYNNKELIINETVPNRFSPKSPDKAHLNLHINSLELGDSAVYFCASSRSHSGRPVLTFGAGSRLTVL.

This clone was observed at least ten times. The same CDR3 arises from other DNA sequences in this sample as well. J is TRBJ2-5 and V is TRBV5-1; the D is unclear. Germline lookup yields CDR1 SGHRS and CDR2 YFSETQ. The CDR3 has 13 amino acids. The V end lost 2 bases, the J end lost 4 bases, and 9 bases lay between the germline ends. The CDR3 spells CASSFGIGETQYF. DNA for the CDR3: TGCGCCAGCAGCTTTGGGATCGGAGAGACCCAGTACTTC.

This clone was picked up a small number of times. V is TRBV20-1 and J is TRBJ2-6; D gene uncertain. Trimming took 4 bases from V and 0 from J, leaving 7 bases between them. Germline lookup yields CDR1 DFQATT and CDR2 SNEGSKA (reference sequence). The CDR3 loop spans 14 amino acids. The CDR3, as DNA: TGCAGTGCTAAGGACCCCTCTGGGGCCAACGTCCTGACTTTC. It yields the protein CSAKDPSGANVLTF.

The gene calls are TRBV7-6 and TRBJ1-6; 7 bases align to TRBD1. Germline V gives CDR1 SGHVS, CDR2 FNYEAQ. Trimming removed 5 bases from V and 9 bases from J; junction bases left unmatched: 13. CDR3 length: 16 residues. CDR3 DNA: TGTGCCAGCAGCCAACGACAGGGATATGGAAGTTCACCCCTCCACTTT. Amino acid sequence: CASSQRQGYGSSPLHF.

This clone was observed a handful of times. This chain connects TRBV6-1 to TRBJ2-5, with 10 positions matching TRBD1. Germline assignment: CDR1 MNHNS and CDR2 SASEGT. The trim removed 8 bases at V and 7 bases at J, leaving 10 bases unmatched. This CDR3 contains 14 residues. In DNA, the CDR3 is TGTGCCAGCGGGGGGACAGGGGACTCCGGGACCCAGTACTTC. This encodes CASGGTGDSGTQYF.

There are a few counts of this clone. The genes are TRBV11-2 and TRBJ2-6; D uncertain. CDR1 and CDR2 from the germline V gene are SGHAT and FQNNGV. The CDR3 totals 16 residues. Trimming shortened V by 1 base and J by 0 bases, and 7 bases separated the two germline ends. CDR3 amino acids: CASSLVTGSGANVLTF. DNA for the CDR3: TGTGCCAGCAGCTTAGTCACGGGCTCTGGGGCCAACGTCCTGACTTTC.

This clone has at least ten counts. This rearrangement joins TRBV12-3 or TRBV12-4 to TRBJ2-5, with D unresolved. V gave up 2 bases and J gave up 3 bases, with 7 bases separating them. CDR3 length equals 13 residues. CDR3 amino acids: CASSLSGEETQYF. The DNA for the CDR3 is TGTGCCAGCAGTTTATCCGGAGAAGAGACCCAGTACTTC.

This clone was seen many times. The identical CDR3 is also encoded by other nucleotide sequences in the sample. V gene TRBV29-1 combines with J gene TRBJ1-1; D unclear. The germline gives CDR1 SQVTM, CDR2 ANQGSEA. The length of the CDR3 is 12 residues. V was pared by 5 bases and J by 4 bases, with 11 bases between. The CDR3 DNA follows: TGCAGCGTTAGCCTTGTGGGCACTGAAGCTTTCTTT. Amino acids: CSVSLVGTEAFF.

In its sample, this clone is medium-sized. The chain carries TRBV6-1 and TRBJ2-7; D is perhaps TRBD1 or TRBD2 (5 bases each). Germline V gives CDR1 MNHNS, CDR2 SASEGT. V lost 4 bases to trimming and J lost 3 bases, with 16 bases between them. This CDR3 contains 15 residues. The CDR3 loop is CASSVGVAVVYEQYF. The CDR3 DNA reads TGTGCCAGCAGTGTGGGGGTCGCAGTTGTCTACGAGCAGTACTTC.

This clone was detected a few times. The rearrangement joins TRBV19 to TRBJ2-7, with unresolved D. Per germline, CDR1 LNHDA and CDR2 SQIVND (reference sequence). V lost 4 bases to trimming and J lost 2 bases, with 18 bases between them. The CDR3 spans 16 residues. The CDR3 DNA sequence: TGTGCCAGTAGTAGAGGACCCCTAGACCCGGCCTACGAGCAGTACTTC. This translates into CASSRGPLDPAYEQYF.

This clone was found a few times. The genes are TRBV28 and TRBJ2-1, with 8 nucleotides matching TRBD1. Losses at the gene ends were 6 bases for V and 7 bases for J; bases not matched to a gene: 8. This CDR3 is 14 amino acids long. The germline V gene has CDR1 MDHEN and CDR2 SYDVKM. The CDR3 loop is CASSSQGAWNEQFF. DNA for the CDR3: TGTGCCAGCAGCTCCCAGGGGGCTTGGAATGAGCAGTTCTTC. Together with reference TRBV28 and TRBJ2-1, the CDR3 gives the full variable domain: DVKVTQSSRYLVKRTGEKVFLECVQDMDHENMFWYRQDPGLGLRLIYFSYDVKMKEKGDIPEGYSVSREKKERFSLILESASTNQTSMYLCASSSQGAWNEQFFGPGTRLTVL.

This clone was seen many times. The gene calls are TRBV9 and TRBJ2-7; 10 positions agree with TRBD2. This CDR3 comprises 16 residues. The germline CDR1 and CDR2 sequences are SGDLS and YYNGEE. Trimming cost V 0 bases and J 0 bases; bases outside gene matches: 3. The DNA of the CDR3 is TGTGCCAGCAGCGTAGGGCTAGCGGGAGACTCCTACGAGCAGTACTTC. Translated, it gives CASSVGLAGDSYEQYF.

This clone was seen at least ten times. The rearrangement links TRBV28 to TRBJ1-4, with D hard to call. Germline loops: CDR1 MDHEN, CDR2 SYDVKM. The CDR3 totals 14 residues. The V and J ends lost 2 bases and 7 bases respectively, with 11 bases between them. In DNA, the CDR3 is TGTGCCAGCAGTTTAGGCGGGGTTGGTGAAAAACTGTTTTTT. Translated, it gives CASSLGGVGEKLFF.

About this clone: A much larger clone lies one base from this, so it may be a read error. This sample includes further DNA sequences coding for the same CDR3. The V and J genes are TRBV5-8 and TRBJ1-1; D might be TRBD1 (5 bases). The CDR3 totals 14 residues. Germline values: CDR1 SGHTS, CDR2 YDEGEE. Deletions cut 7 bases from V and 5 bases from J, with 18 bases between. CDR3 amino acids: CASALLGGSTEAFF. As DNA, the CDR3 is TGTGCCAGCGCCCTCCTGGGGGGATCGACTGAAGCTTTCTTT.

Ten or more counts support this clone. This CDR3 reads CAWRELADAYNEQFF. CDR3 DNA sequence: TGTGCCTGGAGGGAGCTAGCGGATGCCTACAATGAGCAGTTCTTC. The V call is TRBV30, the J call TRBJ2-1, with TRBD2 identical over 7 bases. Per germline, CDR1 GTSNPN and CDR2 SVGIG (reference sequence). Trimming at V came to 3 bases and at J to 2 bases, leaving 7 bases not matched to a gene. The CDR3 is made up of 15 amino acids.

The genes are TRBV18 and TRBJ2-5; 7 positions agree with TRBD2. The CDR3 has 15 amino acids. Germline CDR1 is KGHSH and CDR2 is LQKENI. Trimming removed 3 bases from V and 4 bases from J; junction bases left unmatched: 8. Written as DNA, the CDR3 is TGTGCCAGCTCACCCCCTGGACTAGTCCGAGAGACCCAGTACTTC. Its translation is CASSPPGLVRETQYF.

This clone came up many times. This chain connects TRBV15 to TRBJ2-2; D remains unclear. Germline loops: CDR1 LNHNV, CDR2 YYDKDF (reference sequence). The V end lost 5 bases, the J end lost 4 bases, and 23 bases lay between the germline ends. The CDR3 has 18 residues. CDR3 residues: CATSPLAARLGATGELFF. The DNA for the CDR3 is TGTGCCACCAGCCCCCTCGCGGCCAGGCTGGGCGCCACCGGGGAGCTGTTTTTT. The entire variable domain, with the rest obtained from reference TRBV15 and TRBJ2-2, is as follows: DAMVIQNPRYQVTQFGKPVTLSCSQTLNHNVMYWYQQKSSQAPKLLFHYYDKDFNNEADTPDNFQSRRPNTSFCFLDIRSPGLGDTAMYLCATSPLAARLGATGELFFGEGSRLTVL.

This clone was seen ten or more times. CDR3 DNA: TGTGCCTGGAGTGTAAAGGGCTGGGGTAACAATCAGCCCCAGCATTTT. Translating gives CAWSVKGWGNNQPQHF. This rearrangement joins TRBV30 to TRBJ1-5; D unclear. This CDR3 comprises 16 residues. Trimming pared 0 bases from V and 3 bases from J, leaving 15 bases between. Germline CDR1 reads GTSNPN; CDR2 reads SVGIG (reference sequence).

This clone was found many times. This rearrangement joins TRBV7-8 to TRBJ1-5; D gene unclear. V gave up 5 bases and J gave up 2 bases, with 10 bases separating them. Germline V CDR1 and CDR2: SGHVS, FQNEAQ. The CDR3 runs 14 residues. The CDR3 nucleotides are TGTGCCAGCAGCCGAGGGTGGGGCAATCAGCCCCAGCATTTT. Its protein is CASSRGWGNQPQHF. Full variable domain (rest looked up from reference TRBV7-8 and TRBJ1-5): GAGVSQSPRYKVAKRGQDVALRCDPISGHVSLFWYQQALGQGPEFLTYFQNEAQLDKSGLPSDRFFAERPEGSVSTLKIQRTQQEDSAVYLCASSRGWGNQPQHFGDGTRLSIL.